The rows below give T cell receptor beta chains drawn from one sample of a study of OX40 agonist ivuxolimab in advanced cancers. Method: immunoSEQ multiplex PCR; TCRdb's copy keeps in-frame clones and lacks some. The repertoire holds about 84,000 clones, 75% to 95% seen once, with approximately 0.39% in the top ten. The specimen was CD4+ or CD8+ T cells sorted from blood, collected in a trial of the OX40 agonist ivuxolimab. These receptors were taken from an adult with an advanced solid tumor such as melanoma, head and neck, liver or kidney cancer. Both conserved end residues are part of each CDR3. A D gene is named only where the DNA matches it firmly. Size is stated for part of the rows, as once, few or many counts, or as a class when the clone is expanded.

d_gene	v_gene	abundance	j_gene	CDR3nt	CDR3aa
-	TRBV6-1	-	TRBJ1-6	TGTGCCAGCAGTGAAGGGGGAGGGGGGAATTCACCCCTCCACTTT	CASSEGGGGNSPLHF
TRBD2	TRBV19	-	TRBJ2-3	TGTGCCAGTGGTGAAGGACTAGGAAGTATAGATACGCAGTATTTT	CASGEGLGSIDTQYF
-	TRBV11-3	-	TRBJ2-7	TGTGCCAGCAGCTTAGATACCCAGGGTGCCTACGAGCAGTACTTC	CASSLDTQGAYEQYF
TRBD2	TRBV11-2	-	TRBJ2-7	TGTGCCAGCAGCTTTGGCGGGAGGGCCGCCTACGAGCAGTACTTC	CASSFGGRAAYEQYF
-	TRBV27	-	TRBJ2-7	TGTGCCAGCAAGAGGGGAGTAAGAGACGAGCAGTACTTC	CASKRGVRDEQYF
-	TRBV18	-	TRBJ1-5	TGTGCCAGCTCACCAGTGGAGGGACAGCCCCAGCATTTT	CASSPVEGQPQHF
TRBD1	TRBV27	-	TRBJ1-1	TGTGCCAGCAGGGACAGGGGGACCGGCACTGAAGCTTTCTTT	CASRDRGTGTEAFF
TRBD1	TRBV28	-	TRBJ2-7	TGTGCCAGCAGCGCTCAGGGACAGATCTACGAGCAGTACTTC	CASSAQGQIYEQYF
-	TRBV6-5	-	TRBJ1-2	TGTGCCAGCAGACCCGGACAGCAATATGGCTACACCTTC	CASRPGQQYGYTF
TRBD1	TRBV7-2	-	TRBJ1-5	TGTGCCAGCAGCTTCAGGGACAGGGGGTGGTATAGCAATCAGCCCCAGCATTTT	CASSFRDRGWYSNQPQHF
-	TRBV6-1	-	TRBJ1-5	TGTGCCAGCAGTTCCGCCCCCTCGCCCCAGCATTTT	CASSSAPSPQHF
TRBD2	TRBV28	-	TRBJ2-7	TGTGCCAGCAGTTCCCCGGCTAGCGGGAGTTTCTACGAGCAGTACTTC	CASSSPASGSFYEQYF
TRBD1	TRBV5-4	-	TRBJ1-1	TGTGCCAGCAGCGCCAGGGGGGGGAACACTGAAGCTTTCTTT	CASSARGGNTEAFF
-	TRBV5-6	once	TRBJ1-5	TGTGCCAGCAGCTTGGGGGCCCAAAGTTTGACAGCCCAGCATTTT	CASSLGAQSLTAQHF
-	TRBV28	once	TRBJ2-7	TGTGCCAGCAGTTTATCCTCGGCTGGTCTCTACGAGCAGTACTTC	CASSLSSAGLYEQYF
-	TRBV6-6	-	TRBJ2-7	TGTGCCAGCACCTCAACCCTCCTTTCCCAACTCGAGCAGTACTTC	CASTSTLLSQLEQYF
-	TRBV6-5	-	TRBJ2-3	TGTGCCAGCGGGGAACTAGGAAGGGGCGTGAATACGCAGTATTTT	CASGELGRGVNTQYF
-	TRBV6-6	-	TRBJ1-2	TGTGCCAGCAGCCCCGAGACTCGCTATGGCTACACCTTC	CASSPETRYGYTF
TRBD1	TRBV6-5	-	TRBJ1-1	TGTGCCAGCAGTTACTCGGGGACAGGGGTCACTGAAGCTTTCTTT	CASSYSGTGVTEAFF
-	TRBV11-3	-	TRBJ2-2	TGTGCCAGCAGCTTAGATATAACCGGGGAGCTGTTTTTT	CASSLDITGELFF
-	TRBV11-2	-	TRBJ2-3	TGTGCCAGCAGCTCAGGTGGGGGGCCAGATACGCAGTATTTT	CASSSGGGPDTQYF
TRBD2	TRBV19	-	TRBJ2-1	TGTGCCAGTACCCCACCGGGGCGGGAGATCTACAATGAGCAGTTCTTC	CASTPPGREIYNEQFF
TRBD1	TRBV7-9	-	TRBJ2-5	TGTGCCAGCACACGGTTCCGGGACAGGGGCGCGCAAGAGACCCAGTACTTC	CASTRFRDRGAQETQYF
-	TRBV19	-	TRBJ2-7	TGTGCCAGTAGCCCCTGGGCGGACCTTGGGAGATACGAGCAGTACTTC	CASSPWADLGRYEQYF
TRBD2	TRBV7-8	-	TRBJ2-7	TGTGCCAGCAGCTCCGGACTAGCGGGCTACGAGCAGTACTTC	CASSSGLAGYEQYF
-	TRBV5-5	-	TRBJ2-2	TGTGCCAGCAGCTTGGTCTCAGGGAGCACCGGGGAGCTGTTTTTT	CASSLVSGSTGELFF
-	TRBV7-9	once	TRBJ1-1	TGTGCCAGCAGCTTAGAACAAGGGAACACTGAAGCTTTCTTT	CASSLEQGNTEAFF
-	TRBV29-1	-	TRBJ2-1	TGCAGCGCCCTCACGGGGCTAGCTGGGAGTGAGCAGTTCTTC	CSALTGLAGSEQFF
TRBD2	TRBV7-9	-	TRBJ2-5	TGTGCCAGCAGCCCAGGGACTAGCGGGGGGAACCAAGAGACCCAGTACTTC	CASSPGTSGGNQETQYF
-	TRBV4-3	-	TRBJ2-3	TGCGCCAGCAGCCAAGGACCCGGGCGGGATACGCAGTATTTT	CASSQGPGRDTQYF
-	TRBV11-2	-	TRBJ2-1	TGTGCCAGCAGCTTAGATGCCAGCTTCGGCAATGAGCAGTTCTTC	CASSLDASFGNEQFF
TRBD1	TRBV5-1	-	TRBJ1-1	TGCGCCAGCAGCTTGGGGGGGACAGATGAAGCTTTCTTT	CASSLGGTDEAFF
-	TRBV6-6	once	TRBJ1-2	TGTGCCAGCAGCCCGGACAGCGCTAACTATGGCTACACCTTC	CASSPDSANYGYTF
-	TRBV28	once	TRBJ1-1	TGTGCCAGCAGCCCGGGAGGGGTAGTAGGCAATGCCCTTATAATGAACACTGAAGCTTTCTTT	CASSPGGVVGNALIMNTEAFF
-	TRBV9	-	TRBJ2-2	TGTGCCAGCAGCGTGGGGCAGGGGGGCACCGGGGAGCTGTTTTTT	CASSVGQGGTGELFF
-	TRBV7-2	-	TRBJ2-1	TGTGCCAGCAGCTCCGACTGGGGACTTTACAATGAGCAGTTCTTC	CASSSDWGLYNEQFF
-	TRBV5-6	-	TRBJ2-1	TGTGCTTATGGGGGGCGGGCCCGGTACAATGAGCAGTTCTTC	CAYGGRARYNEQFF
-	TRBV7-9	-	TRBJ2-7	TGTGCCAGCAGCCTCCCACCCCACTCCTACGAGCAGTACTTC	CASSLPPHSYEQYF
-	TRBV11-2	-	TRBJ2-3	TGTGCCAGCAGCTTGCAACCGGGCCTAAACACAGATACGCAGTATTTT	CASSLQPGLNTDTQYF
-	TRBV28	-	TRBJ1-1	TGTGCCAGCAGTTCCAACATGGGGGGGACTGAAGCTTTCTTT	CASSSNMGGTEAFF
TRBD1	TRBV11-3	-	TRBJ1-1	TGTGCCAGCAGCCATACAGGGGGCATCACTGAAGCTTTCTTT	CASSHTGGITEAFF
TRBD1	TRBV7-9	-	TRBJ1-1	TGTGCCAGCAGCGCCTTACAGGGGGCTGAAGCTTTCTTT	CASSALQGAEAFF
TRBD2	TRBV9	-	TRBJ2-1	TGTGCCAGCAGCAACGGACTAGCGGGAGAGAATGAGCAGTTCTTC	CASSNGLAGENEQFF
-	TRBV19	once	TRBJ2-1	TGTGCCAGTAGTACCCCGCGGAGTCGCTCCTACAATGAGCAGTTCTTC	CASSTPRSRSYNEQFF
-	TRBV5-1	-	TRBJ2-5	TGCGCCAGCAGCTTGGAAGGCTTAACCCAAAGCGAGACCCAGTACTTC	CASSLEGLTQSETQYF
TRBD1	TRBV5-1	-	TRBJ2-1	TGCGCCAGCAGTCGGGACAGGGAATTTTCTCCGTTCTTC	CASSRDREFSPFF
-	TRBV5-1	-	TRBJ2-1	TGCGCCAGCAGCTTGTCTCTATCCAATGAGCAGTTCTTC	CASSLSLSNEQFF
-	TRBV28	-	TRBJ2-7	TGTGCCAGCAGTCTAATCGGATTACAGGGTAACAACTACGAGCAGTACTTC	CASSLIGLQGNNYEQYF
TRBD1	TRBV7-2	-	TRBJ1-4	TGTGCCAGCAGCCGACAGGGGGCAACTAATGAAAAACTGTTTTTT	CASSRQGATNEKLFF
TRBD1	TRBV10-1	once	TRBJ2-2	TGCGCCAGCAGTGATTTCGGGACAGGGAAAACCGGGGAGCTGTTTTTT	CASSDFGTGKTGELFF
TRBD1	TRBV5-6	-	TRBJ2-1	TGTGCCAGCAGCTCACCCGGGACAGGGTTCAATGAGCAGTTCTTC	CASSSPGTGFNEQFF
-	TRBV5-1	-	TRBJ2-5	TGCGCCAGCAGCTTGTTTTCTCGGGAGACCCAGTACTTC	CASSLFSRETQYF
-	TRBV19	-	TRBJ2-5	TGTGCCAGTAGTATAGGGGGAGAGACCCAGTACTTC	CASSIGGETQYF
TRBD1	TRBV5-1	-	TRBJ1-4	TGCGCCAGCAGCCAACAGGGGTATGGTGAAAAACTGTTTTTT	CASSQQGYGEKLFF
-	TRBV27	-	TRBJ1-5	TGTGCCAGCAGTCAAACCCAGTTCAATCAGCCCCAGCATTTT	CASSQTQFNQPQHF
-	TRBV5-1	once	TRBJ2-7	TGCGCCAGCAGCTTGGTTGGGATGGATTACGAGCAGTACTTC	CASSLVGMDYEQYF
TRBD1	TRBV30	few	TRBJ1-1	TGTGCCTGGAGAAGGACAGGGTCCGAGGCTTTCTTT	CAWRRTGSEAFF